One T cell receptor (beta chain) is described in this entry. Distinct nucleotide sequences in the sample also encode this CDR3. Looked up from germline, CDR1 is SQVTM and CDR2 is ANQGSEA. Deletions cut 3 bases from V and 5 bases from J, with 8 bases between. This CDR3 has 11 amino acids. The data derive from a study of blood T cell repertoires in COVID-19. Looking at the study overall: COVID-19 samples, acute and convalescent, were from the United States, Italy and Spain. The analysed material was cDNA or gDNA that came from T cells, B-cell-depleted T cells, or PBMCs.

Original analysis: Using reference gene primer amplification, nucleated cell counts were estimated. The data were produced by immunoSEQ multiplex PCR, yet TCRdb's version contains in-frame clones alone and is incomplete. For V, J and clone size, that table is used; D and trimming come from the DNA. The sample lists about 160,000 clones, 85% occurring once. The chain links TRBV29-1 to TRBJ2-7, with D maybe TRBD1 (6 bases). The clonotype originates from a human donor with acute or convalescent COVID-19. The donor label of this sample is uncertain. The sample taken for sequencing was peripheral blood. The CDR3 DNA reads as TGCAGCGTTGACAGGGGTCACGAGCAGTACTTC. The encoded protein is CSVDRGHEQYF.